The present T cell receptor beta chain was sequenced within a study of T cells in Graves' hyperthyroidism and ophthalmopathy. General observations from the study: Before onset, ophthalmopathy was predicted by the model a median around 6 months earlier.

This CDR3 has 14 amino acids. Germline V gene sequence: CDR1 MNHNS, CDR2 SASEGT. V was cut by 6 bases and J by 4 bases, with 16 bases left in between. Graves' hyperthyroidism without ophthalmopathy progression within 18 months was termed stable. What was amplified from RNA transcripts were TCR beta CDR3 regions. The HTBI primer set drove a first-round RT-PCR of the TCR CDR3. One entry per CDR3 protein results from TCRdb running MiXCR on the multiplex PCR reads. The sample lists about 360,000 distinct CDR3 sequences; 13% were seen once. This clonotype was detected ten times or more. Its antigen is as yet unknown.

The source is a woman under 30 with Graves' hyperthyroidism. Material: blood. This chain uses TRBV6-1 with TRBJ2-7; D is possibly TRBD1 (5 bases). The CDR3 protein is CASRRDRRPYEQYF. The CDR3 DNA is TGTGCCAGCAGGAGAGACAGACGCCCTTACGAGCAGTACTTC.